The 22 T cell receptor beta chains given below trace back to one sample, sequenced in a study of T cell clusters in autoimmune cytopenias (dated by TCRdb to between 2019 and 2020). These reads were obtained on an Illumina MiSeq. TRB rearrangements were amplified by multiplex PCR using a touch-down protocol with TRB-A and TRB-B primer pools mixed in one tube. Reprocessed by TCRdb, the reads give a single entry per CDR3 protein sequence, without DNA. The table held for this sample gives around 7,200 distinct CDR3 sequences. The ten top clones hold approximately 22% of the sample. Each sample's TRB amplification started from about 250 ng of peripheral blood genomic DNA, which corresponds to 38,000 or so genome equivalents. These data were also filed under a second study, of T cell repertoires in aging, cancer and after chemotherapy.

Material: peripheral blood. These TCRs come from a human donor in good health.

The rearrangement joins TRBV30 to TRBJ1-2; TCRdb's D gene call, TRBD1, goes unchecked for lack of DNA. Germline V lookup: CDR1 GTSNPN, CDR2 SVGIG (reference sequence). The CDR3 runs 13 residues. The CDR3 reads CATGQGIFYGYTF.

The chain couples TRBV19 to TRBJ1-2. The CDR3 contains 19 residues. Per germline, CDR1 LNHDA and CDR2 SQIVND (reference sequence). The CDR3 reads CASSIPGTPATLTNYGYTF.

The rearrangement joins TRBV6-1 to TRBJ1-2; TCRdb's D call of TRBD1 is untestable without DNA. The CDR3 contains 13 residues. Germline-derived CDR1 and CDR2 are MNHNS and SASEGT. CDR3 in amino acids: CASSETPFHGYTF.

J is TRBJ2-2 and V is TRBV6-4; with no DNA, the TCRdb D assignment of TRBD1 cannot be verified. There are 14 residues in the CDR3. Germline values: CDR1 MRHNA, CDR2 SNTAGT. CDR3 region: CAGDRGVIAGELFF.

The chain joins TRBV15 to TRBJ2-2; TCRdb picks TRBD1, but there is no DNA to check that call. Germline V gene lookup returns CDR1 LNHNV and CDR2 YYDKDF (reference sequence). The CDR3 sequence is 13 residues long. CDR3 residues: CATCPANTGELFF. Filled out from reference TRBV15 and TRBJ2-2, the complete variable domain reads DAMVIQNPRYQVTQFGKPVTLSCSQTLNHNVMYWYQQKSSQAPKLLFHYYDKDFNNEADTPDNFQSRRPNTSFCFLDIRSPGLGDTAMYLCATCPANTGELFFGEGSRLTVL.

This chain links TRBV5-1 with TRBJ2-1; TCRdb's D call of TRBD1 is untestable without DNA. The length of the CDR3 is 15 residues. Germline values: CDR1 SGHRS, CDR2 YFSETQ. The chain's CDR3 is CASSSGTVAYNEQFF.

CDR3 protein: CASSYRLWTQETQYF. The chain is built from TRBV6-5 and TRBJ2-5. Germline assignment: CDR1 MNHEY and CDR2 SVGAGI. The CDR3 loop spans 15 amino acids.

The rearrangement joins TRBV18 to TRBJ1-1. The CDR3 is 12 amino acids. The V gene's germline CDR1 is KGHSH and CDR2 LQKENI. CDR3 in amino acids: CASSPSDREAFF.

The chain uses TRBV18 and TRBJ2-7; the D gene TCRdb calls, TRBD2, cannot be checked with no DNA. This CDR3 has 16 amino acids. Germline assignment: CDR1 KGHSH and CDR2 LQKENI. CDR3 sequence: CASSPSGGGETYEQYF.

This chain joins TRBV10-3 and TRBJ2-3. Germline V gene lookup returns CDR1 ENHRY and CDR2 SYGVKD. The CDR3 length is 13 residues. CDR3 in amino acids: CAISELNGDTQYF.

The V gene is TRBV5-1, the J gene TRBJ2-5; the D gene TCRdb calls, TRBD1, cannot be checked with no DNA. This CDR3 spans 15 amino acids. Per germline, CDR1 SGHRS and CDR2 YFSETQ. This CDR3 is CASSFSGAGSETQYF. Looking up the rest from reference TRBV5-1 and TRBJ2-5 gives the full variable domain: KAGVTQTPRYLIKTRGQQVTLSCSPISGHRSVSWYQQTPGQGLQFLFEYFSETQRNKGNFPGRFSGRQFSNSRSEMNVSTLELGDSALYLCASSFSGAGSETQYFGPGTRLLVL.

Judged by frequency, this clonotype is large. The CDR3 is CASSASGVQANVLTF. The V and J genes are TRBV19 and TRBJ2-6; as DNA is missing, the TRBD1 call by TCRdb cannot be tested. Germline V gives CDR1 LNHDA, CDR2 SQIVND (reference sequence). This CDR3 is built from 15 residues. The full variable domain, with the rest looked up from reference TRBV19 and TRBJ2-6, is DGGITQSPKYLFRKEGQNVTLSCEQNLNHDAMYWYRQDPGQGLRLIYYSQIVNDFQKGDIAEGYSVSREKKESFPLTVTSAQKNPTAFYLCASSASGVQANVLTFGAGSRLTVL.

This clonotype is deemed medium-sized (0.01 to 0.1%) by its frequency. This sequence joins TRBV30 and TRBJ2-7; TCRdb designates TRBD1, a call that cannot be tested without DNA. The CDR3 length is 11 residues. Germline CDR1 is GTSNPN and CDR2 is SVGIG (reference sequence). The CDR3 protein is CAWSPRGEQYF.

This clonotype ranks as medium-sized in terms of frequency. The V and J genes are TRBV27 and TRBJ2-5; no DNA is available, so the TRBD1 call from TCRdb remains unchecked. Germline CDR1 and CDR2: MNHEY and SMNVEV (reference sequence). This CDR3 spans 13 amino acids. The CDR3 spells CASRPGSRETQYF.

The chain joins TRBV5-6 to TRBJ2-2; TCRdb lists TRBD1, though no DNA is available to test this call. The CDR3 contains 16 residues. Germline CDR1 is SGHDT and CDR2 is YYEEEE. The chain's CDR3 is CASSPTGARDTGELFF.

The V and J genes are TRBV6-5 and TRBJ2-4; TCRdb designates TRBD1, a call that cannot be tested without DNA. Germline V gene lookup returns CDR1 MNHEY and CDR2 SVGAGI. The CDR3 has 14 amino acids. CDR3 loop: CASSAKGGQRPQYF.

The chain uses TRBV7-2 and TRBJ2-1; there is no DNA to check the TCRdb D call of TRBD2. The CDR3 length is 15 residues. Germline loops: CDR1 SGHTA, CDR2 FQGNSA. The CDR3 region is CASSLDSGGYNEQFF.

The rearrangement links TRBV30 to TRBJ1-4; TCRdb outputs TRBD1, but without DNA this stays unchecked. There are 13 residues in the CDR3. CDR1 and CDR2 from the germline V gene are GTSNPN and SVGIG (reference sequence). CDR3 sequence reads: CAWSPGQTEKLFF.

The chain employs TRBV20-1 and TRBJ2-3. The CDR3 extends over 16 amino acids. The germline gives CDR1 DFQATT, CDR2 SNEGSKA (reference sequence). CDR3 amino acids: CSAQDFSGSSTDTQYF.

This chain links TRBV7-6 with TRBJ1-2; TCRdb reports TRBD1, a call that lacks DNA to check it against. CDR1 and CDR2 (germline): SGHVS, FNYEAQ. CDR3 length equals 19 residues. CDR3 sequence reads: CASSFTIGTASGANYGYTF.

This chain's CDR3 is CASNAEGARSTGELFF. The chain couples TRBV5-4 to TRBJ2-2; TCRdb proposes TRBD1, but this gene call is untestable without DNA. CDR1 is SGHNT, CDR2 YYREEE, per germline (reference sequence). This CDR3 comprises 16 residues.

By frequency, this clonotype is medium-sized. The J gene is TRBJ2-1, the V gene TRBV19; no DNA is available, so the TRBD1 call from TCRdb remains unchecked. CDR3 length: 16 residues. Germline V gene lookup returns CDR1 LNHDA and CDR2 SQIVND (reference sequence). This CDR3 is CASSIVQGWFENEQFF.